The next 11 T cell receptor beta chains were all read from a single sample in a study of T cells in Graves' hyperthyroidism and ophthalmopathy. RNA transcripts were the template for amplifying TCR beta CDR3 regions. The TCR CDR3 was amplified in a first-round RT-PCR using the HTBI primer set. TCRdb fed the multiplex PCR reads into MiXCR, producing one record per CDR3 protein. The top ten clones hold 6.5% to 10% of a sample with fewer than 350,000 distinct CDR3 sequences, roughly 15% of them seen once. The sequenced sample was blood. The origin of the receptors is a woman between 40 and 55 years old with Graves' hyperthyroidism.

This clonotype was detected many times. The CDR3 reads CASSIGQNTEAFF. The CDR3 DNA sequence: TGTGCCAGTAGTATAGGACAGAACACTGAAGCTTTCTTT. The chain links TRBV19 to TRBJ1-1; D gene uncertain. This CDR3 has 13 residues. Trimming shortened V by 1 base and J by 1 base, and 4 bases separated the two germline ends. Germline CDR1 LNHDA, CDR2 SQIVND (reference sequence).

Ten or more counts support this clonotype. The chain employs TRBV6-2 or TRBV6-3 and TRBJ1-1; 7 bases fit TRBD1. Germline V gene lookup returns CDR1 MNHEY and CDR2 SVGEGT. This CDR3 is 13 amino acids long. J lost 6 bases, V lost 5 bases, and 6 bases had no gene match. This chain's CDR3 is CASSPNRGSEAFF. The CDR3 region has the DNA TGTGCCAGCAGTCCTAACAGGGGCTCTGAAGCTTTCTTT.

This clonotype was seen ten or more times. V gene TRBV27 combines with J gene TRBJ2-7; the match to TRBD2 covers 9 bases. Germline trimming cut 3 bases from V and 1 base from J; bases unmatched to any gene: 4. The germline gives CDR1 MNHEY, CDR2 SMNVEV (reference sequence). The CDR3 runs 15 residues. The CDR3 here is CASSFTLAGSYEQYF. The CDR3 bases are TGTGCCAGCAGTTTTACACTAGCGGGTTCCTACGAGCAGTACTTC.

In its sample, this clonotype was seen many times. V is TRBV30 and J is TRBJ1-6; no reliable D call. Trimming took 3 bases from V and 6 from J, leaving 9 bases between them. This CDR3 comprises 13 residues. Germline lookup yields CDR1 GTSNPN and CDR2 SVGIG (reference sequence). CDR3 nucleotide sequence: TGTGCCTGGAGACTACGGGGTAATTCACCCCTCCACTTT. Residues: CAWRLRGNSPLHF.

This clonotype showed up many times. The chain recombines TRBV12-3 or TRBV12-4 with TRBJ1-6; tentative D call: TRBD1 (6 bases). V shed 5 bases and J shed 5 bases, with 13 bases lying between them. The CDR3 loop spans 15 amino acids. As DNA, the CDR3 is TGTGCCAGCAGTACGAGGGGGGCGAATAATTCACCCCTCCACTTT. It codes for CASSTRGANNSPLHF.

This clonotype was observed a few times. The chain employs TRBV20-1 and TRBJ2-2; D gene unclear. CDR3 length: 11 amino acids. Trimming left V 3 bases short and J 4 bases short, with 3 bases between. CDR1 and CDR2 from the germline V gene are DFQATT and SNEGSKA (reference sequence). The CDR3: CSASATGELFF. CDR3 DNA: TGCAGTGCTAGCGCCACCGGGGAGCTGTTTTTT.

This clonotype was recorded many times. The chain is built from TRBV7-8 and TRBJ1-6; TRBD1 matches 7 bases. CDR1 is SGHVS and CDR2 is FQNEAQ in the germline V gene. V dropped 2 bases and J dropped 6; count of bases not matched to a gene: 4. The CDR3 totals 15 residues. CDR3 region: CASSLTGDSNSPLHF. DNA for the CDR3: TGTGCCAGCAGCTTAACAGGGGATTCTAATTCACCCCTCCACTTT.

This clonotype was found a few times. This chain links TRBV4-2 with TRBJ2-1; D is perhaps TRBD2 (6 bases). Per germline, CDR1 LGHNA and CDR2 YNFKEQ. The CDR3 spans 16 residues. Trimming shortened V by 0 bases and J by 5 bases, and 14 bases separated the two germline ends. In nucleotides, the CDR3 is TGTGCCAGCAGCCAAGAACACAGCGGGCGGGACAATGAGCAGTTCTTC. Translated, it gives CASSQEHSGRDNEQFF.

Ten or more counts support this clonotype. The chain uses TRBV2 and TRBJ1-4, with 7 nucleotides matching TRBD1. The germline gives CDR1 SNHLY, CDR2 FYNNEI. V shed 6 bases and J 0 bases; nucleotides not matched to a gene: 4. This CDR3 contains 15 residues. The CDR3 loop reads CASSPGTATNEKLFF. The CDR3, as DNA: TGTGCCAGCAGCCCTGGGACAGCAACTAATGAAAAACTGTTTTTT.

This clonotype was recorded a few times. The genes are TRBV25-1 and TRBJ1-6; maybe TRBD1 (5 bases). V lost 2 bases and J lost 7, with 12 bases in between. CDR1 and CDR2 from the germline V gene are MGHDK and SYGVNS. The length of the CDR3 is 15 residues. The CDR3 DNA reads as TGTGCCAGCAGTGAAGAGGGACTGATAAATTCACCCCTCCACTTT. Amino acids: CASSEEGLINSPLHF.

The CDR3 DNA sequence: TGCAGTGCTGCACCAGCGGGAGTGCATAATGAGCAGTTCTTC. Translation: CSAAPAGVHNEQFF. The chain combines TRBV20-1 with TRBJ2-1; TRBD2 matches at 8 bases. Germline lookup yields CDR1 DFQATT and CDR2 SNEGSKA (reference sequence). V was pared by 5 bases and J by 7 bases, with 10 bases of the junction left unmatched. This CDR3 has 14 residues.